The next 10 T cell receptor beta chains were all read from a single sample in a study of blood T cells in healthy people across ages. Together with a sample-barcoded 5' primer, a J-beta primer mix was included in a second PCR lasting about 7 to 11 cycles. TCRdb independently ran MiXCR on the 5' RACE reads; one entry per CDR3 protein. The sample contains 700,000 to 900,000 distinct CDR3 sequences, 50% to 65% of which appear only once. The sequencing sample was made of blood. The receptors derive from a man at least 80 years old in good health.

This clonotype was counted many times. The chain couples TRBV21-1 to TRBJ2-3; the D segment call TRBD2 is taken from the table without a DNA check. TRBV21-1 is marked as a pseudogene. This CDR3 has 17 amino acids. CDR3 sequence: CASSKESLAGVHRYAYF. CDR3 coding DNA: TGTGCCAGCAGCAAAGAGTCGCTAGCGGGAGTGCACAGATACGCGTATTTT.

This clonotype occurred a few times. The V call is TRBV7-2, the J call TRBJ2-5; 7 positions agree with TRBD1. The CDR3 runs to 16 residues. The J segment lost 11 bases and the V segment lost 1 base, leaving 16 bases of the junction unmatched. Germline CDR1 reads SGHTA; CDR2 reads FQGNSA. In DNA form, the CDR3 reads TGTGCCAGCAGCTTAGTATCCCCGGGTCAGACAGGGCGGCAGTACTTC. Amino acid sequence: CASSLVSPGQTGRQYF.

The CDR3 sequence is CSARVQGTGVRYGYTF. As DNA, the CDR3 is TGCAGTGCTAGGGTTCAGGGGACAGGGGTTCGGTATGGCTACACCTTC. This sequence joins TRBV20-1 and TRBJ1-2; TRBD1 matches at 10 bases. Per germline, CDR1 DFQATT and CDR2 SNEGSKA (reference sequence). Trimming removed 3 bases from V and 5 bases from J; junction bases left unmatched: 12. The CDR3 consists of 16 residues.

The chain employs TRBV28 and TRBJ2-1, with D possibly TRBD1 on 6 matching bases. Germline V gene lookup returns CDR1 MDHEN and CDR2 SYDVKM. The length of the CDR3 is 16 residues. V lost 7 bases and J 0 bases, leaving 16 bases between the germline ends. CDR3 sequence: CASTPEGTISYNEQFF. In nucleotides, the CDR3 is TGTGCCAGCACCCCCGAGGGGACAATCTCCTACAATGAGCAGTTCTTC.

With respect to this clonotype: Compared with germline, one end of the junction differs, possibly owing to a read error. The chain is built from TRBV4-1 and TRBJ2-4; 10 nucleotides agree with TRBD2. CDR3 length equals 18 residues. Germline V lookup: CDR1 MGHRA, CDR2 YSYEKL. The chain's CDR3 is CASSRRNSGRLAKNSQYF. The DNA for the CDR3 is TGCGCCAGCAGCCGGAGGAATAGCGGGAGGTTAGCCAAAAACAGTCAGTACTTC.

This clonotype was counted a few times. The chain combines TRBV5-1 with TRBJ2-3; D unclear. CDR3 length: 13 amino acids. Per germline, CDR1 SGHRS and CDR2 YFSETQ. With 0 bases removed from V and 4 bases from J, the gap between germline ends came to 6 bases. CDR3 sequence: CASSLEWADTQYF. As DNA, the CDR3 is TGCGCCAGCAGCTTGGAATGGGCAGATACGCAGTATTTT. The full variable domain, its missing parts supplied by reference TRBV5-1 and TRBJ2-3, is KAGVTQTPRYLIKTRGQQVTLSCSPISGHRSVSWYQQTPGQGLQFLFEYFSETQRNKGNFPGRFSGRQFSNSRSEMNVSTLELGDSALYLCASSLEWADTQYFGPGTRLTVL.

This clonotype has just a few counts. V gene TRBV6-2 or TRBV6-3 combines with J gene TRBJ2-5; TRBD2 is a possible D gene (6 bases). V gave up 7 bases and J gave up 11 bases, with 20 bases separating them. The CDR3 loop spans 13 amino acids. Germline V gives CDR1 MNHEY, CDR2 SVGEGT. The CDR3 DNA sequence: TGTGCCAGCACCATGGGGGGAGAAGGAGAGCAGTACTTC. This codes for CASTMGGEGEQYF.

This chain links TRBV2 with TRBJ2-3; 8 bases are shared with TRBD1. The germline CDR1 and CDR2 sequences are SNHLY and FYNNEI. The CDR3 is 13 amino acids. J was trimmed by 5 bases and V by 6 bases; bases with no gene match: 4. This chain's CDR3 is CASRQGVVDTQYF. The CDR3 DNA is TGTGCCAGCAGACAGGGGGTCGTAGATACGCAGTATTTT.

At least ten counts were recorded for this clonotype. This chain connects TRBV7-2 to TRBJ2-7; D is possibly TRBD1 or TRBD2 (5 bases each). This CDR3 has 11 amino acids. V was shortened by 3 bases and J by 5 bases, with 5 bases between the two germline ends. Germline values: CDR1 SGHTA, CDR2 FQGNSA. Written as DNA, the CDR3 is TGTGCCAGCAGCTTGGGGGACGAGCAGTACTTC. It specifies CASSLGDEQYF.

This clonotype was counted only a few times. V gene TRBV6-5 combines with J gene TRBJ2-1; 14 nucleotides align to TRBD2. In germline, CDR1 is MNHEY, CDR2 SVGAGI. With V trimmed by 4 bases and J by 7 bases, 9 bases remained unmatched. The CDR3 extends over 17 amino acids. CDR3 residues: CASSFGRLAGGLNEQFF. The CDR3, as DNA: TGTGCCAGCAGTTTCGGGCGACTAGCGGGAGGGCTAAATGAGCAGTTCTTC.